These 27 T cell receptor beta chains were sequenced from one sample in a study of blood T cells in healthy people across ages. The use of a sample-barcoded 5' primer and a J-beta primer mix characterized a second PCR of roughly 7 to 12 cycles. MiXCR, applied by TCRdb to the 5' RACE reads, yields one record per CDR3 protein. This table holds about 1 million distinct CDR3 sequences, over 35% found once. The sequenced sample consisted of blood. Every receptor here comes from a woman aged 60-75 years in good health.

This clonotype was detected a few times. The rearrangement uses TRBV24-1 and TRBJ2-1; 11 bases agree with TRBD2. J gave up 7 bases and V 3 bases, and 7 bases lay outside the gene matches. This CDR3 is 16 amino acids long. From germline, CDR1 is KGHDR and CDR2 SFDVKD. The CDR3 sequence: CATSDGLAGHRNEQFF. The CDR3 DNA is TGTGCCACCAGTGATGGACTAGCGGGTCACAGGAATGAGCAGTTCTTC.

This rearrangement joins TRBV27 to TRBJ1-4; D remains unclear. The germline CDR1 and CDR2 sequences are MNHEY and SMNVEV (reference sequence). The CDR3 extends over 14 amino acids. Trimming took 8 bases from V and 5 from J, leaving 15 bases between them. CDR3 bases: TGTGCCAGCCGTCCGGGCCGGCGCAATGAAAAACTGTTTTTT. Translated: CASRPGRRNEKLFF.

Worth noting for this clonotype: This may come from a read error, since a much larger clone is one base off. CDR3 DNA sequence: TGTGCCAGCAGTCTACATAGGACAGGGGCCCTACAAGAGACCCAGTACTTC. Translation gives CASSLHRTGALQETQYF. The chain uses TRBV27 and TRBJ2-5; TRBD1 matches at 9 bases. J was trimmed by 2 bases and V by 5 bases; bases with no gene match: 12. In germline, CDR1 is MNHEY, CDR2 SMNVEV (reference sequence). The CDR3 consists of 17 residues.

The rearrangement links TRBV3-1 to TRBJ1-6; D remains unclear. Germline assignment: CDR1 LGHDT and CDR2 YNNKEL (reference sequence). The CDR3 runs to 14 residues. Between the trimmed V and J ends, which lost 2 bases and 5 bases, there was a span of 7 bases. This CDR3 reads CASSQLMDNSPLHF. The CDR3 nucleotides are TGTGCCAGCAGCCAATTAATGGATAATTCACCCCTCCACTTT.

The J gene is TRBJ2-1, the V gene TRBV6-6; no clear D gene. Germline CDR1 reads MNHNY; CDR2 reads SVGAGI (reference sequence). This CDR3 contains 15 residues. V lost 2 bases, J lost 0 bases, and 8 bases lay in between. CDR3 sequence: CASSYTESSYNEQFF. The CDR3 nucleotides are TGTGCCAGCAGTTACACGGAGAGCTCCTACAATGAGCAGTTCTTC.

V gene TRBV2 combines with J gene TRBJ1-1; a possible D gene is TRBD1 (5 bases). CDR3 length: 15 residues. Germline CDR1 and CDR2: SNHLY and FYNNEI. V lost 6 bases to trimming and J lost 5 bases, with 19 bases between them. The CDR3 nucleotides are TGTGCCAGCAGGAGGGGAGTGGGGGTAAGGACTGAAGCTTTCTTT. This translates into CASRRGVGVRTEAFF.

The chain joins TRBV7-2 to TRBJ1-2, with 8 bases matching TRBD1. The CDR3 totals 15 residues. V lost 5 bases, J lost 7 bases, and 12 bases stayed unmatched. Germline CDR1 and CDR2: SGHTA and FQGNSA. This CDR3 is CASSTGQGGMSGYTF. The CDR3 DNA sequence: TGTGCCAGCAGCACAGGACAGGGAGGCATGTCTGGCTACACCTTC.

This chain links TRBV20-1 with TRBJ2-5; D might be TRBD2 (6 bases). The CDR3 length is 16 residues. CDR1 and CDR2 from the germline V gene are DFQATT and SNEGSKA (reference sequence). V shed 0 bases and J shed 2 bases, with 16 bases lying between them. The CDR3 DNA reads TGCAGTGCTAGAGATACCGCTAGCGTCCTTCAAGAGACCCAGTACTTC. This gives the protein CSARDTASVLQETQYF.

This chain's CDR3 is CASSAPGGRSFYEQYF. The CDR3 nucleotides are TGTGCCAGCAGTGCTCCAGGAGGACGGAGCTTCTACGAGCAGTACTTC. This chain joins TRBV2 and TRBJ2-7, with D perhaps matching TRBD2 (5 bases). The CDR3 runs to 16 residues. Germline V lookup: CDR1 SNHLY, CDR2 FYNNEI. V shed 4 bases and J shed 3 bases, with 19 bases lying between them. The complete variable domain, with remaining parts taken from reference TRBV2 and TRBJ2-7, reads EPEVTQTPSHQVTQMGQEVILRCVPISNHLYFYWYRQILGQKVEFLVSFYNNEISEKSEIFDDQFSVERPDGSNFTLKIRSTKLEDSAMYFCASSAPGGRSFYEQYFGPGTRLTVT.

The rearrangement uses TRBV7-9 and TRBJ1-2; no clear D gene. Germline assignment: CDR1 SEHNR and CDR2 FQNEAQ (reference sequence). The ends were cut back, 9 bases at V and 3 bases at J, with 14 bases in the middle. This CDR3 comprises 13 residues. CDR3 coding DNA: TGTGCCAGTAATCAGGTCGCGGACTATGGCTACACCTTC. Translating it yields CASNQVADYGYTF.

This clonotype was seen just once. The V gene is TRBV30, the J gene TRBJ1-2; D is undetermined. This CDR3 is 13 amino acids long. Germline CDR1 is GTSNPN and CDR2 is SVGIG (reference sequence). V lost 4 bases and J lost 8, with 17 bases in between. In nucleotides, the CDR3 is TGTGCCTGGACAGCGGTAAACTTGTGGGGCTACACCTTC. Its translation: CAWTAVNLWGYTF.

This clonotype was counted a few times. The V call is TRBV18, the J call TRBJ2-1, with D possibly TRBD1 on 5 matching bases. V lost 3 bases and J lost 10, with 13 bases in between. CDR1 and CDR2 (germline): KGHSH, LQKENI. The CDR3 covers 13 residues. The CDR3 is CASSPIRVSEQFF. The CDR3 DNA reads as TGTGCCAGCTCACCGATCAGGGTCAGCGAGCAGTTCTTC.

The gene calls are TRBV9 and TRBJ2-3; D unclear. The CDR3 is made up of 13 amino acids. Germline values: CDR1 SGDLS, CDR2 YYNGEE. V was pared by 5 bases and J by 2 bases, with 9 bases between. CDR3 bases: TGTGCCAGCAGTCCCCCCAACACAGATACGCAGTATTTT. Translation: CASSPPNTDTQYF.

This clonotype was counted a few times. The rearrangement joins TRBV27 to TRBJ2-1, with 9 bases aligning to TRBD2. The V gene end was trimmed by 8 bases and the J gene end by 2 bases; junction bases not matched to a gene: 4. CDR1 MNHEY and CDR2 SMNVEV come from the germline V gene (reference sequence). This CDR3 has 14 residues. CDR3 nucleotide sequence: TGTGCCAGCTGGGCTAGCGGGACCTACAATGAGCAGTTCTTC. Translating it yields CASWASGTYNEQFF.

V usage is TRBV12-3 or TRBV12-4 and J usage is TRBJ2-5; 12 nucleotides agree with TRBD1. The J call is doubtful: the DNA matches TRBJ2-7 better. CDR3 length: 14 amino acids. The CDR3 region has the DNA TGTGCCAGCAGTACAGGGACAGGGGGCGACGAGCAGTACTTC. This gives the protein CASSTGTGGDEQYF.

The CDR3 nucleotides are TGTGCCAGCAGTACGACTCTATACAATGAGCAGTTCTTC. Its translation is CASSTTLYNEQFF. The V gene is TRBV6-6, the J gene TRBJ2-1, with D unclear. The CDR3 runs to 13 residues. Germline loops: CDR1 MNHNY, CDR2 SVGAGI (reference sequence). V shed 5 bases and J shed 4 bases, with 9 bases lying between them.

Worth noting for this clonotype: At one end, the junction sequence differs from germline, possibly due to a read error. V usage is TRBV3-1 and J usage is TRBJ1-1, with 9 bases that match TRBD1. The CDR3 contains 16 residues. The germline gives CDR1 LGHDT, CDR2 YNNKEL (reference sequence). The CDR3 loop is CASSRWEGQGHTEAFF. The CDR3 nucleotides are TGTGCCAGCAGCCGATGGGAGGGACAGGGCCACACGGAAGCTTTCTTT.

Here the CDR3 reads CASSMRDQGRNEQFF. As DNA, the CDR3 is TGTGCCAGTAGTATGAGGGACCAGGGACGGAATGAGCAGTTCTTC. The genes are TRBV19 and TRBJ2-1; D might be TRBD1 or TRBD2, each matching 5 bases. V gave up 3 bases and J gave up 7 bases, with 16 bases separating them. The CDR3 has 15 residues. The germline V gene has CDR1 LNHDA and CDR2 SQIVND (reference sequence). The complete variable domain, with remaining parts taken from reference TRBV19 and TRBJ2-1, reads DGGITQSPKYLFRKEGQNVTLSCEQNLNHDAMYWYRQDPGQGLRLIYYSQIVNDFQKGDIAEGYSVSREKKESFPLTVTSAQKNPTAFYLCASSMRDQGRNEQFFGPGTRLTVL.

V usage is TRBV11-2 and J usage is TRBJ2-7; D is perhaps TRBD1 or TRBD2 (7 bases each). This CDR3 spans 15 amino acids. The germline V and J ends were trimmed by 5 bases and 5 bases, with 19 bases remaining between them. In germline, CDR1 is SGHAT, CDR2 FQNNGV. CDR3 sequence: CASSLRVQGRDEQYF. In DNA form, the CDR3 reads TGTGCCAGCAGCCTAAGAGTACAGGGGAGGGACGAGCAGTACTTC.

Here the CDR3 reads CASSQPRQGVDEQYF. In nucleotides, the CDR3 is TGTGCCAGCAGTCAACCGAGACAGGGTGTGGACGAGCAGTACTTC. The V and J genes are TRBV28 and TRBJ2-7, with 7 bases matching TRBD1. The CDR3 is 15 residues long. Germline V CDR1 and CDR2: MDHEN, SYDVKM. J gave up 5 bases and V 5 bases, and 12 bases lay outside the gene matches. The full variable domain, rest sourced from reference TRBV28 and TRBJ2-7, is DVKVTQSSRYLVKRTGEKVFLECVQDMDHENMFWYRQDPGLGLRLIYFSYDVKMKEKGDIPEGYSVSREKKERFSLILESASTNQTSMYLCASSQPRQGVDEQYFGPGTRLTVT.

J is TRBJ2-1 and V is TRBV12-3 or TRBV12-4, with 7 bases matching TRBD1. V gave up 3 bases and J gave up 6 bases; unmatched junction bases: 8. This CDR3 has 15 residues. The CDR3 DNA follows: TGTGCCAGCAGTTTGTACAGGGGACACCTCAATGAGCAGTTCTTC. This gives the protein CASSLYRGHLNEQFF.

This chain joins TRBV30 and TRBJ2-7; the D is unclear. The CDR3 loop spans 13 amino acids. Germline V gene lookup returns CDR1 GTSNPN and CDR2 SVGIG (reference sequence). Trimming left V 0 bases short and J 5 bases short, with 11 bases between. CDR3 nucleotide sequence: TGTGCCTGGAGTGTTAGGTTTTTCGACGAGCAGTACTTC. Its protein product is CAWSVRFFDEQYF.

This clonotype was picked up a small number of times. The rearrangement links TRBV7-2 to TRBJ2-5; TRBD2 matches at 7 bases. Looked up from germline, CDR1 is SGHTA and CDR2 is FQGNSA. The CDR3 consists of 16 residues. J was trimmed by 2 bases and V by 5 bases; bases with no gene match: 11. CDR3 sequence: CASSRQRASGQETQYF. CDR3 DNA: TGTGCCAGCAGCCGCCAGCGGGCTAGCGGTCAAGAGACCCAGTACTTC.

The V call is TRBV6-1, the J call TRBJ2-1, with 7 bases lining up with TRBD2. The CDR3 sequence is 18 residues long. V was pared by 6 bases and J by 10 bases, with 24 bases of the junction left unmatched. Looked up from germline, CDR1 is MNHNS and CDR2 is SASEGT. Here the CDR3 DNA reads TGTGCCAGCAGGCCAGCACAGGCGTCCGGGACTAAGGCCTACGAGCAGTTCTTC. Translated, it gives CASRPAQASGTKAYEQFF.

V and J are TRBV6-5 and TRBJ2-2; weak D call: TRBD2 (5 bases). The germline CDR1 and CDR2 sequences are MNHEY and SVGAGI. V was trimmed by 11 bases and J by 7 bases, leaving 14 bases between them. The CDR3 extends over 12 amino acids. The CDR3, as DNA: TGTGCCCTTCGGGGATTCGGCGGGGAGCTGTTTTTT. Amino acid sequence: CALRGFGGELFF.

The genes are TRBV28 and TRBJ1-4; TRBD1 might be the D (5 bases). This CDR3 has 13 residues. The germline CDR1 and CDR2 sequences are MDHEN and SYDVKM. The V end was cut by 6 bases, the J end by 5 bases, with 10 bases between. As DNA, the CDR3 is TGTGCCAGCAGCAGGGCTGGGAATGAAAAACTGTTTTTT. Protein sequence: CASSRAGNEKLFF.

There are a few counts of this clonotype. The rearrangement links TRBV24-1 to TRBJ2-1, with a tentative D call TRBD1 (6 bases). CDR3 length: 16 residues. V gave up 2 bases and J gave up 7 bases, with 17 bases separating them. From germline, CDR1 is KGHDR and CDR2 SFDVKD. The CDR3 region is CATSDSTGNSRNEQFF. For the CDR3, the DNA is TGTGCCACCAGTGATTCAACAGGGAACAGTAGGAATGAGCAGTTCTTC.